This entry features one T cell receptor beta chain sequence. In its sample, this clonotype was seen a few times. This clone's antigen is unknown. No much larger clonotype is one base removed from it; base qualities were not supplied. This sample was taken from a study of T-cell reconstitution after alpha-beta-depleted transplantation in children (dated by TCRdb to the mid-2010s). Regarding the complete study: T-cell immune reconstitution after TCRalphabeta/CD19-depleted allogeneic hematopoietic cell transplantation in children was quantitatively tracked in the study by means of TCR repertoire profiling.

Library prep was done by PCR. The instrument given in TCRdb is Illumina HiSeq 2500. TCR library preparation used molecular barcoding, with unique molecular identifiers applied to normalize quantification of the TCRbeta repertoire. Using fastp at Q25 and MiXCR, TCRdb reprocessed the public reads and kept productive beta chains. CDR3 protein duplicates are merged, each entry listing the most common genes and DNA. The sample table holds about 420,000 distinct CDR3 sequences, of which roughly a tenth were seen once. The ten largest account for about 5% of the sample. The V and J ends are trimmed by 2 bases and 9 bases, leaving 10 bases between them. The germline V gene provides CDR1 KGHDR and CDR2 SFDVKD. The CDR3 sequence holds 13 residues, the cysteine and phenylalanine included. This entry keeps only the CDR3 DNA: 39 bases, framed from base 1.

The sequence is built from TRBV24-1 and TRBJ2-1, with no reliable assignment of the D segment. This sample comprised PBMCs from the stem cell graft donor, obtained from the stem cell graft. The TCR comes from a human donor who donated a stem cell graft to a child with acute myeloid leukemia. CDR3 sequence: CATSDSRRFEQFF. The nucleotide sequence is given as TGTGCCACCAGTGATTCTAGGCGCTTTGAGCAGTTCTTC.